Shown below are 21 T cell receptor beta chains from a single sample sequenced in a study of metastatic and nonmetastatic thyroid tumors. Thyroid surgery was performed in patients who had received no treatment beforehand. TCRdb ran MiXCR on the PCR reads. This sample has around 25,000 clones, with more than 12% found just once. The material sequenced was blood. These receptors all come from a female donor with papillary thyroid cancer or a benign thyroid nodule (not recorded which). Some clones in this sample may be carry-over from other donors' samples.

This clone was seen ten or more times. The J gene is TRBJ1-1, the V gene TRBV5-1; D unclear. The CDR3 consists of 19 residues. The germline V gene encodes CDR1 SGHRS and CDR2 YFSETQ. The germline V and J ends were trimmed by 0 bases and 0 bases, with 21 bases remaining between them. This CDR3 reads CASSLAGLSGRKMNTEAFF. The CDR3 region has the DNA TGCGCCAGCAGCTTGGCCGGGCTTTCAGGACGGAAGATGAACACTGAAGCTTTCTTT.

A note on this clone: Germline and junction disagree at one end, which may indicate a read error. The chain combines TRBV6-4 with TRBJ2-6; D unclear. This CDR3 has 15 residues. Germline V gene sequence: CDR1 MRHNA, CDR2 SNTAGT. This CDR3 is CASSDSSSGSNVLTF. The CDR3 coding sequence is TGTGCCAGCAGTGACTCGTCCTCTGGGTCCAACGTCCTGACTTTC.

This clone was seen many times. The V and J genes are TRBV3-1 and TRBJ2-5; D could derive from TRBD1 or TRBD2 (5 bases each). V lost 4 bases, J lost 5 bases, and 8 bases lay in between. This CDR3 comprises 12 residues. Germline V gene data show CDR1 as LGHDT and CDR2 as YNNKEL (reference sequence). This chain's CDR3 is CASSPGRETQYF. CDR3 DNA: TGTGCCAGCAGCCCGGGGCGGGAGACCCAGTACTTC.

This clone was seen ten or more times. The V call is TRBV30, the J call TRBJ2-3; TRBD2 aligns across 12 bases. The germline V gene has CDR1 GTSNPN and CDR2 SVGIG (reference sequence). This CDR3 region has 18 residues. Trimming removed 4 bases from V and 2 bases from J; junction bases left unmatched: 13. CDR3 in amino acids: CAWMLSSGLAGPTDTQYF. Written as DNA, the CDR3 is TGTGCCTGGATGCTTTCCTCCGGACTAGCGGGGCCCACAGATACGCAGTATTTT.

In its sample, this clone is medium-sized. This rearrangement joins TRBV27 to TRBJ2-3; 15 bases map to TRBD2. Germline V gives CDR1 MNHEY, CDR2 SMNVEV (reference sequence). V shed 3 bases and J 6 bases; nucleotides not matched to a gene: 7. There are 17 residues in the CDR3. The CDR3 reads CASSFLGLAGGPDTQYF. CDR3 sequence (DNA): TGTGCCAGCAGTTTCCTTGGACTAGCGGGAGGGCCGGATACGCAGTATTTT.

This clone occurred many times. CDR3 bases: TGTGCCAGCAGTTACCTCGCCACCACTGAAGCTTTCTTT. Protein product: CASSYLATTEAFF. The chain recombines TRBV6-6 with TRBJ1-1, with D hard to call. V dropped 2 bases and J dropped 4 bases, with 8 bases sitting between them. The CDR3 contains 13 residues. CDR1 MNHNY and CDR2 SVGAGI come from the germline V gene (reference sequence).

This clone was counted at least ten times. The gene calls are TRBV5-7 and TRBJ1-2; 10 nucleotides agree with TRBD1. TRBV5-7 is designated an ORF whose function remains uncertain. CDR3 length equals 14 residues. V shed 4 bases and J 8 bases; nucleotides not matched to a gene: 8. The CDR3 protein is CASSRTGGTGGYTF. DNA for the CDR3: TGTGCCAGCAGCAGGACAGGGGGTACGGGGGGCTACACCTTC.

V and J are TRBV20-1 and TRBJ2-1; 12 bases are shared with TRBD2. The CDR3 sequence is 14 residues long. V was pared by 5 bases and J by 6 bases, with 5 bases of the junction left unmatched. Germline assignment: CDR1 DFQATT and CDR2 SNEGSKA (reference sequence). The DNA for the CDR3 is TGCAGTGCTGCACGGACTAGCGGGGCCAATGAGCAGTTCTTC. This sequence encodes CSAARTSGANEQFF.

Ten or more counts support this clone. The chain couples TRBV20-1 to TRBJ2-2; D not certain. Germline V lookup: CDR1 DFQATT, CDR2 SNEGSKA (reference sequence). The V end lost 2 bases, the J end lost 7 bases, and 14 bases lay between the germline ends. This CDR3 region has 14 residues. CDR3 coding DNA: TGCAGTGCTAGAAGGCCGATAGGGAACGGGGAGCTGTTTTTT. Its protein product is CSARRPIGNGELFF.

Only a few counts were recorded for this clone. One end of the junction is discordant with germline, which a read error may explain. V usage is TRBV6-5 and J usage is TRBJ1-1, with 7 bases lining up with TRBD1. Germline-derived CDR1 and CDR2 are MNHEY and SVGAGI. This CDR3 comprises 16 residues. The DNA of the CDR3 is TGTGCCAGCATTTACTCGAGTATCAGGGGGATAACTGAAGCTTTCTTT. It translates to CASIYSSIRGITEAFF.

This clone has at least ten counts. The gene calls are TRBV7-8 and TRBJ2-3, with D possibly being TRBD2 (5 bases). Trimming took off 0 bases at V and 5 bases at J, with 12 bases between the two ends. Germline CDR1 is SGHVS and CDR2 is FQNEAQ. The CDR3 is 15 residues long. CDR3 nucleotide sequence: TGTGCCAGCAGCTTAGCGGGAGACGGGAAAGATACGCAGTATTTT. Its translation is CASSLAGDGKDTQYF.

The chain recombines TRBV11-2 with TRBJ1-5, with D possibly TRBD1 on 6 matching bases. V lost 1 base, J lost 0 bases, and 19 bases lay in between. Germline CDR1 SGHAT, CDR2 FQNNGV. The CDR3 has 19 amino acids. For the CDR3, the DNA is TGTGCCAGCAGCTTAGTCGAGGGGGACCCGGGCCGTAGCAATCAGCCCCAGCATTTT. Translating it yields CASSLVEGDPGRSNQPQHF.

This clone was picked up many times. The V call is TRBV3-1, the J call TRBJ1-2; possible D gene TRBD1, 5 bases. Germline V CDR1 and CDR2: LGHDT, YNNKEL (reference sequence). The CDR3 has 14 amino acids. The V end was cut by 1 base, the J end by 4 bases, with 10 bases between. Written as DNA, the CDR3 is TGTGCCAGCAGCCAAGTGCAGGGCCCCTATGGCTACACCTTC. Amino acid sequence: CASSQVQGPYGYTF.

This clone is judged medium-sized. This chain connects TRBV2 to TRBJ2-7; 7 bases match TRBD2. Germline loops: CDR1 SNHLY, CDR2 FYNNEI. The CDR3 consists of 15 residues. The V segment lost 6 bases and the J segment 6 bases; nucleotides outside the gene matches: 14. The CDR3 region is CASSRIEAGALEQYF. CDR3 nucleotides: TGTGCCAGCAGCAGAATAGAGGCGGGAGCCCTCGAGCAGTACTTC.

This clone occurred once. At one of its ends the junction is not consistent with the germline gene, which may arise from a read error. The chain has TRBV7-9 and TRBJ2-7, with D unresolved. Germline V gene lookup returns CDR1 SEHNR and CDR2 FQNEAQ (reference sequence). There are 13 residues in the CDR3. CDR3: CASSFGWVYEHYF. CDR3 coding DNA: TGTGCCAGCAGCTTTGGGTGGGTCTACGAGCATTACTTC.

This clone was seen a handful of times. The chain couples TRBV5-1 to TRBJ2-7; D gene ambiguous. CDR3 length: 14 amino acids. Trimming removed 0 bases at V and 2 bases at J, with 9 bases between. Germline lookup yields CDR1 SGHRS and CDR2 YFSETQ. CDR3 sequence: CASSLALGTYEQYF. Written as DNA, the CDR3 is TGCGCCAGCAGCTTGGCCCTGGGAACCTACGAGCAGTACTTC.

This clone was seen many times. The chain is built from TRBV3-1 and TRBJ2-3, with D perhaps given as TRBD1 or TRBD2 (5 bases each). Deletions cut 4 bases from V and 5 bases from J, with 16 bases between. The CDR3 totals 15 residues. Germline V gives CDR1 LGHDT, CDR2 YNNKEL (reference sequence). The CDR3 DNA sequence: TGTGCCAGCAGCCTCCGGGACCCGCCGGGAGATACGCAGTATTTT. Protein: CASSLRDPPGDTQYF.

The sample holds many counts of this clone. The chain combines TRBV7-8 with TRBJ2-5; the D call may be TRBD1 or TRBD2 (5 bases each). The CDR3 runs 15 residues. The germline CDR1 and CDR2 sequences are SGHVS and FQNEAQ. V lost 2 bases to trimming and J lost 2 bases, with 12 bases between them. CDR3 loop: CASSLTVGPQETQYF. The CDR3 region has the DNA TGTGCCAGCAGCTTAACGGTGGGACCTCAAGAGACCCAGTACTTC. Drawing the rest from reference TRBV7-8 and TRBJ2-5, the complete variable domain is GAGVSQSPRYKVAKRGQDVALRCDPISGHVSLFWYQQALGQGPEFLTYFQNEAQLDKSGLPSDRFFAERPEGSVSTLKIQRTQQEDSAVYLCASSLTVGPQETQYFGPGTRLLVL.

This clone was recorded at least ten times. The chain combines TRBV20-1 with TRBJ1-5, with D perhaps matching TRBD1 (6 bases). Trimming removed 5 bases from V and 3 bases from J, with 14 bases in between. CDR3 length equals 14 residues. Germline CDR1 and CDR2: DFQATT and SNEGSKA (reference sequence). CDR3 amino acids: CSAHGGRLNQPQHF. CDR3 DNA sequence: TGCAGTGCTCACGGGGGCCGCCTCAATCAGCCCCAGCATTTT.

This clone came up many times. Since no conserved phenylalanine or tryptophan closes the CDR3, a read error is the likely cause. The DNA is omitted, as the CDR3 cannot be located on it reliably, and the CDR3 follows TCRdb's listing. This sequence joins TRBV4-2 and TRBJ2-3; the table's D call TRBD1 went unverified against the DNA. The CDR3 has 16 residues if both end residues are counted. Germline V lookup: CDR1 LGHNA, CDR2 YNFKEQ. CDR3 region: CASSRTIPTRLDSAYL.

This clone appeared many times. The chain uses TRBV20-1 and TRBJ2-2; D is undetermined. The ends were cut back, 7 bases at V and 8 bases at J, with 20 bases in the middle. Germline-derived CDR1 and CDR2 are DFQATT and SNEGSKA (reference sequence). There are 14 residues in the CDR3. The CDR3 region is CSVESGWVSGELFF. CDR3 in DNA: TGCAGTGTTGAGTCGGGTTGGGTGTCTGGGGAGCTGTTTTTT.